The rows below give T cell receptor beta chains drawn from one sample of a study of cytomegalovirus exposure and HLA in healthy donors. Here immunoSEQ multiplex PCR was the method, and the copy in TCRdb shows in-frame clones only, minus some. Of under 150,000 clones listed, around 87% are singletons. The sample was PBMCs. The source is a man aged 18 to 30 in good health and CMV-seropositive. Each CDR3 is given with its conserved first and last residue. Fields, in order: J gene, V gene, clone size, D gene, CDR3 DNA, CDR3 protein. D genes are given only for firm matches. Size tells how often a clone was seen (once, few, many) or the class of an expanded clone, and some rows leave it out.

TRBJ1-2 | TRBV5-1 | once | TRBD1 | TGCGCCAGCAGCCCGACAGGGAAGGGCTATGGCTACACCTTC | CASSPTGKGYGYTF
TRBJ1-6 | TRBV6-6 | few | NA | TGTGCCAGCAGTTACGTCGGGGGGAGTTCACCCCTCCACTTT | CASSYVGGSSPLHF
TRBJ2-7 | TRBV10-3 | few | NA | TGTGCCATCAGCCTCCAGGCCTACGAGCAGTACTTC | CAISLQAYEQYF
TRBJ2-7 | TRBV7-2 | NA | NA | TGTGCCAGCAGCTCAGGGGGGTCACAAAAAAACGAGCAGTACTTC | CASSSGGSQKNEQYF
TRBJ2-1 | TRBV19 | NA | TRBD2 | TGTGCCAGTAGTATTTTACTAGCGGGAGGAGATGAGCAGTTCTTC | CASSILLAGGDEQFF
TRBJ1-1 | TRBV6-1 | NA | NA | TGTGCCAGCAGTGACGCGTTCACTGAAGCTTTCTTT | CASSDAFTEAFF
TRBJ2-7 | TRBV5-1 | NA | TRBD2 | TGCGCCAGCAGCCCTGAACTAGCGGGGGTCTCCTCCTACGAGCAGTACTTC | CASSPELAGVSSYEQYF
TRBJ2-7 | TRBV2 | NA | TRBD1 | TGTGCCAGCCGGGACAGGGGGCTTTTGAGCTCCTACGAGCAGTACTTC | CASRDRGLLSSYEQYF
TRBJ1-2 | TRBV11-2 | few | TRBD1 | TGTGCCAGCAGCTTGGGGACAGGGTACGGCTACACCTTC | CASSLGTGYGYTF
TRBJ1-4 | TRBV6-6 | NA | NA | TGTGCCAGCTGCCTCGTAAGAACGGGGGAAAAACTGTTTTTT | CASCLVRTGEKLFF
TRBJ2-2 | TRBV9 | NA | TRBD2 | TGTGCCAGCAGCCCTAGCGGGGGAGGGACCGGGGAGCTGTTTTTT | CASSPSGGGTGELFF
TRBJ2-7 | TRBV15 | NA | TRBD2 | TGTGCCACCAGCAAAAATCTAGCGGGAGTTGGCGAGCAGTACTTC | CATSKNLAGVGEQYF
TRBJ1-1 | TRBV7-8 | NA | NA | TGTGCCAGCAGCTTAGCCTGGAACACTGAAGCTTTCTTT | CASSLAWNTEAFF
TRBJ2-7 | TRBV27 | NA | TRBD1 | TGTGCCAGCAGGACGCTAGGTTTAAGGGACAGGACTTTGAGTGAGCAGTACTTC | CASRTLGLRDRTLSEQYF
TRBJ2-7 | TRBV28 | NA | TRBD1 | TGTGCCAGCTACCCCCAAGTGGGGACAGGGCAGTACGAGCAGTACTTC | CASYPQVGTGQYEQYF
TRBJ1-2 | TRBV27 | many | TRBD1 | TGTGCCAGCAGTCGGGACAGGGCCAACTATGGCTACACCTTC | CASSRDRANYGYTF
TRBJ1-2 | TRBV5-1 | once | NA | TGCGCCAGCAGCTTGGCAGGGAAGGACTATGGCTACACCTTC | CASSLAGKDYGYTF
TRBJ2-5 | TRBV5-1 | NA | TRBD1 | TGCGCCAGCAGCCTCTCTACAGGGGAAGAGACCCAGTACTTC | CASSLSTGEETQYF
TRBJ2-1 | TRBV18 | NA | TRBD2 | TGTGCCAGCTCACCACCGGCTAGCGGGAATCACGAGCAGTTCTTC | CASSPPASGNHEQFF
TRBJ2-3 | TRBV6-4 | NA | TRBD2 | TGTGCCAGCAGTGACGTAGCGGGAGCGCAAGATACGCAGTATTTT | CASSDVAGAQDTQYF
TRBJ2-1 | TRBV6-6 | NA | NA | TGTGCCAGCTCTCAAGTGGGGGGGGCCTATGAGCAGTTCTTC | CASSQVGGAYEQFF
TRBJ1-1 | TRBV18 | NA | TRBD1 | TGTGCCAGCTCAGCCACCGGAGGGGGCTATGAGGCTTTCTTT | CASSATGGGYEAFF
TRBJ2-5 | TRBV2 | NA | TRBD2 | TGTGCCAGCAGTGAATTTGAGGGAGGGGAGACCCAGTACTTC | CASSEFEGGETQYF
TRBJ2-3 | TRBV30 | once | TRBD1 | TGTGCCTGGGCCCGACGAGGGGGCCGAGAAGATACGCAGTATTTT | CAWARRGGREDTQYF
TRBJ2-1 | TRBV27 | NA | TRBD1 | TGTGCCAGCAGTCACCCGGACAGGGGAAGAGAAGTAGATGAGCAGTTCTTC | CASSHPDRGREVDEQFF
TRBJ1-1 | TRBV6-1 | few | TRBD1 | TGTGCCAGCAACCAAGACAGGGGGGGGACTGAAGCTTTCTTT | CASNQDRGGTEAFF
TRBJ2-5 | TRBV5-1 | NA | TRBD1 | TGCGCCAGCAGCTGGGGACAGGGTGTAGTTGAAGAGACCCAGTACTTC | CASSWGQGVVEETQYF
TRBJ1-3 | TRBV27 | NA | NA | TGTGCCAGCAGTTTAAAGTCTACAGGGCTCGGAGGAAACACCATATATTTT | CASSLKSTGLGGNTIYF
TRBJ2-1 | TRBV5-1 | NA | TRBD1 | TGCGCCAGCAGTTCAGGAGACAGGGGGAGCAATGAGCAGTTCTTC | CASSSGDRGSNEQFF
TRBJ2-2 | TRBV4-1 | NA | NA | TGCGCCAGCAGCCAAGCCCAATCGAACACCGGGGAGCTGTTTTTT | CASSQAQSNTGELFF
TRBJ1-2 | TRBV4-1 | NA | NA | TGCGCCAGCAGCCAAGCGTTCCGGGGTGGGTATGGCTACACCTTC | CASSQAFRGGYGYTF
TRBJ2-7 | TRBV9 | NA | TRBD2 | TGTGCCAGCAGCGTAGCTGGCGGGGGAACCTACGAGCAGTACTTC | CASSVAGGGTYEQYF
TRBJ1-1 | TRBV19 | few | NA | TGTGCCAGTTTTGTGAGAACTGAAGCTTTCTTT | CASFVRTEAFF
TRBJ2-2 | TRBV19 | NA | NA | TGTGCCAGTATCAACGAACGCGGCAGGGAACAATACACCGGGGAGCTGTTTTTT | CASINERGREQYTGELFF
TRBJ1-6 | TRBV7-9 | NA | NA | TGTGCCAGCAGCTTAGGAGGGTCCCTCTCACCCCTCCACTTT | CASSLGGSLSPLHF
TRBJ2-3 | TRBV11-2 | NA | TRBD1 | TGTGCCAGCAGCTTAGCGGTAGGGCCGACTGGACAGGGGAAGGGGACGCAGTATTTT | CASSLAVGPTGQGKGTQYF
TRBJ1-4 | TRBV5-1 | NA | TRBD1 | TGCGCCAGCCGTGGACAGGGGAGTGAAAAACTGTTTTTT | CASRGQGSEKLFF
TRBJ1-1 | TRBV30 | once | NA | TGTGCCTGGAGTGTTATGGAGGGAGGGGCTGAAGCTTTCTTT | CAWSVMEGGAEAFF
TRBJ2-5 | TRBV10-2 | NA | TRBD1 | TGCGCCACCTCGGGACAGAATTTCCAAGAGACCCAGTACTTC | CATSGQNFQETQYF
TRBJ2-5 | TRBV4-2 | NA | TRBD2 | TGTGCCAGCAGCCTCTCGGGGGGGGGCCAGTACTTC | CASSLSGGGQYF
TRBJ2-2 | TRBV7-2 | NA | NA | TGTGCCAGCAGCTTCAGCGGAGCGAACACCGGGGAGCTGTTTTTT | CASSFSGANTGELFF
TRBJ2-1 | TRBV29-1 | NA | NA | TGCAGTAGTAATAGGGGAATTGAGCAGTTCTTC | CSSNRGIEQFF
TRBJ2-1 | TRBV10-1 | once | TRBD2 | TGCGCCAGCAGTGAACCGGGACTAGCGGGCGATGAGCAGTTCTTC | CASSEPGLAGDEQFF
TRBJ1-2 | TRBV7-2 | few | NA | TGTGCCAGCAGCTTAGGGCAGAACTATGGCTACACCTTC | CASSLGQNYGYTF
TRBJ2-3 | TRBV27 | once | NA | TGTGCCTCCAAGGGGGATGGGCGGGCAGATACGCAGTATTTT | CASKGDGRADTQYF
TRBJ2-5 | TRBV5-4 | NA | NA | TGTGCCAGCAGCTTGAGCCGGGGGGCGCCCCAGGTTTGGCTGGAGACCCAGTACTTC | CASSLSRGAPQVWLETQYF
TRBJ1-2 | TRBV5-6 | NA | NA | TGTGCCAGCAGCCCGCACGGACAGCCCTTGAACTATGGCTACACCTTC | CASSPHGQPLNYGYTF
TRBJ2-7 | TRBV11-2 | NA | TRBD1 | TGTGCCAGCAGCTCCGGACAGGGGGGGCCCTACGAGCAGTACTTC | CASSSGQGGPYEQYF